The 5 T cell receptor beta chains listed next were all sequenced from one sample in a study of long-term antiretroviral therapy in people with HIV. immunoSEQ v3.0 was run at survey level. Here immunoSEQ multiplex PCR was the method, and the copy in TCRdb shows in-frame clones only, minus some. The sample yields roughly 33,000 clones, 65% to 85% seen once. This material consisted of unsorted PBMCs, taken 3.1 years after starting antiretroviral therapy. The receptors originated from a woman in her forties or fifties with HIV.

The genes are TRBV15 and TRBJ2-2; 8 positions agree with TRBD1. Germline CDR1 LNHNV, CDR2 YYDKDF (reference sequence). Germline trimming cut 2 bases from V and 7 bases from J; bases unmatched to any gene: 6. This CDR3 region has 15 residues. CDR3: CATSRPTTGVGELFF. The CDR3 DNA reads as TGTGCCACCAGCAGACCAACGACAGGGGTCGGGGAGCTGTTTTTT.

The chain combines TRBV4-1 with TRBJ2-7; 8 bases map to TRBD1. V dropped 3 bases and J dropped 7; count of bases not matched to a gene: 11. The CDR3 has 15 residues. From germline, CDR1 is MGHRA and CDR2 YSYEKL. The CDR3: CASSHVTQGAREQYF. DNA of the CDR3: TGCGCCAGCAGCCACGTCACCCAGGGGGCGCGGGAGCAGTACTTC.

V and J are TRBV27 and TRBJ2-2; D unclear. The germline gives CDR1 MNHEY, CDR2 SMNVEV (reference sequence). V was shortened by 6 bases and J by 7 bases, with 15 bases between the two germline ends. The length of the CDR3 is 14 residues. The CDR3 bases are TGTGCCAGCAGAACGACCGGAATCGGCGGGGAGCTGTTTTTT. This translates into CASRTTGIGGELFF.

The J gene is TRBJ1-3, the V gene TRBV18; TRBD1 is a possible D gene (5 bases). V lost 2 bases to trimming and J lost 0 bases, with 8 bases between them. CDR3 length equals 15 residues. Germline V lookup: CDR1 KGHSH, CDR2 LQKENI. The CDR3 here is CASSPGTNSGNTIYF. The DNA for the CDR3 is TGTGCCAGCTCACCAGGGACCAACTCTGGAAACACCATATATTTT.

The CDR3 region has the DNA TGTGCCAGCAGCTTAGGCCCCGGGACACCGAACACCGGGGAGCTGTTTTTT. This encodes CASSLGPGTPNTGELFF. This chain links TRBV11-2 with TRBJ2-2; D is possibly TRBD1 (6 bases). There are 17 residues in the CDR3. The ends were cut back, 1 base at V and 0 bases at J, with 12 bases in the middle. CDR1 is SGHAT, CDR2 FQNNGV, per germline.